The 19 T cell receptor beta chains listed next were all sequenced from one sample in a study of post-analysis software for immune sequencing data. Findings of the study overall: Among five TRBV segments more frequent in patients than controls were TRBV5-6, TRBV5-1 and TRBV20-1.

Unique molecular identifiers were built into the TCR beta cDNA libraries. Each CDR3 protein gets one entry after TCRdb re-called the PCR reads with MiXCR. Of about 820,000 distinct CDR3 sequences in the sample, under 70% are singletons; the top ten hold approximately 4.2%. Their target antigens are unknown. The sample was blood. The receptors here all came from a girl under 18 with multiple sclerosis.

CDR3 amino acids: CASSDGVLAGGNEQFF. In DNA form, the CDR3 reads TGCGCCAGCAGTGATGGTGTGCTAGCGGGGGGGAATGAGCAGTTCTTC. The chain has TRBV10-2 and TRBJ2-1; TRBD2 aligns across 12 bases. The germline V gene has CDR1 WSHSY and CDR2 SAAADI. This CDR3 contains 16 residues. V lost 3 bases to trimming and J lost 7 bases; unmatched junction nucleotides: 7.

V is TRBV6-2 or TRBV6-3 and J is TRBJ2-5; 7 nucleotides line up with TRBD2. The J call may be mistaken, given a closer DNA end match to TRBJ2-7. Germline CDR1 MNHEY, CDR2 SVGEGT. The CDR3 is made up of 19 amino acids. CDR3 in amino acids: CASIWAPAGTTTFSYEQYF. CDR3 DNA sequence: TGTGCCAGCATTTGGGCCCCCGCCGGGACTACCACTTTCTCCTACGAGCAGTACTTC.

The chain is built from TRBV12-3 or TRBV12-4 and TRBJ2-7, with TRBD2 matching 12 bases. J was trimmed by 3 bases and V by 5 bases; bases with no gene match: 2. The CDR3 is 14 residues long. Here the CDR3 DNA reads TGTGCCAGCAGTGGACTAGCGGGGTTCTACGAGCAGTACTTC. Translation: CASSGLAGFYEQYF.

The V call is TRBV5-6, the J call TRBJ2-4; 7 bases line up with TRBD1. The CDR3 has 14 residues. Germline assignment: CDR1 SGHDT and CDR2 YYEEEE. J gave up 8 bases and V 4 bases, and 9 bases lay outside the gene matches. CDR3 loop: CASSLTGVRHIQYF. The CDR3 DNA reads TGTGCCAGCAGCCTCACAGGGGTGCGGCACATTCAGTACTTC.

The V and J genes are TRBV20-1 and TRBJ2-1, with 12 positions matching TRBD2. There are 15 residues in the CDR3. CDR1 is DFQATT, CDR2 SNEGSKA, per germline (reference sequence). Unmatched junction bases numbered 7, after V lost 6 bases and J lost 4 bases. In nucleotides, the CDR3 is TGCAGTGCGAGACTAGCGGGAGTTGAGTACAATGAGCAGTTCTTC. Residues: CSARLAGVEYNEQFF.

The gene calls are TRBV15 and TRBJ1-2; 7 bases map to TRBD1. This CDR3 region has 16 residues. Per germline, CDR1 LNHNV and CDR2 YYDKDF (reference sequence). The junction had 11 bases not matched to a gene; V was cut back by 2 bases and J by 5 bases. The CDR3 protein is CATSRTPEEGAYGYTF. CDR3 nucleotide sequence: TGTGCCACCAGCAGAACCCCGGAAGAGGGGGCTTATGGCTACACCTTC.

The rearrangement links TRBV11-2 to TRBJ1-2; 7 bases line up with TRBD1. V was pared by 6 bases and J by 3 bases, with 10 bases of the junction left unmatched. The CDR3 covers 15 residues. The germline V gene encodes CDR1 SGHAT and CDR2 FQNNGV. The CDR3 DNA is TGTGCCAGCAGTCCAGGGGGACAGTGGTACTATGGCTACACCTTC. It codes for CASSPGGQWYYGYTF.

In this sample, this clonotype turned up a few times. V and J are TRBV29-1 and TRBJ2-5, with D possibly TRBD2 on 5 matching bases. V lost 6 bases and J lost 5, with 10 bases in between. The CDR3 contains 11 residues. Germline loops: CDR1 SQVTM, CDR2 ANQGSEA. This chain's CDR3 is CSVRPGETQYF. CDR3 DNA: TGCAGCGTCCGACCGGGGGAGACCCAGTACTTC.

This chain links TRBV20-1 with TRBJ2-5, with D maybe TRBD1 (5 bases). The assigned J gene may be wrong: the sequence end matches TRBJ2-7 better. This CDR3 spans 14 amino acids. The V gene's germline CDR1 is DFQATT and CDR2 SNEGSKA (reference sequence). CDR3 loop: CSARVTGSPNEQYF. CDR3 nucleotides: TGCAGTGCTAGAGTTACAGGCTCACCTAACGAGCAGTACTTC.

This clonotype was observed a single time. V usage is TRBV20-1 and J usage is TRBJ2-3; possible D gene TRBD2, 5 bases. CDR3 length: 15 amino acids. The ends were cut back, 0 bases at V and 2 bases at J, with 12 bases in the middle. Germline CDR1 reads DFQATT; CDR2 reads SNEGSKA (reference sequence). CDR3 in DNA: TGCAGTGCTAGAGATTTCGGGCGGGCCACAGATACGCAGTATTTT. Residues: CSARDFGRATDTQYF.

This clonotype turned up a few times. The rearrangement joins TRBV14 to TRBJ2-5; D gene unclear. Germline loops: CDR1 SGHDN, CDR2 FVKESK. Trimming removed 0 bases from V and 7 bases from J, with 9 bases in between. The CDR3 contains 13 residues. The DNA for the CDR3 is TGTGCCAGCAGCCAAGATCTTCGTGGGACCCAGTACTTC. Amino acids: CASSQDLRGTQYF.

The rearrangement joins TRBV5-1 to TRBJ1-2; D gene uncertain. There are 14 residues in the CDR3. Trimming stripped 4 bases from V and 2 bases from J, with 12 bases between. Germline V gene sequence: CDR1 SGHRS, CDR2 YFSETQ. DNA of the CDR3: TGCGCCAGCAGCGGGGAGGCCAGGAACTATGGCTACACCTTC. This translates into CASSGEARNYGYTF.

On this clonotype itself: A junction end diverges from the germline sequence, so it may reflect a read error. V is TRBV5-4 and J is TRBJ2-4, with 12 bases lining up with TRBD1. Germline V CDR1 and CDR2: SGHNT, YYREEE (reference sequence). The CDR3 runs 22 residues. CDR3 nucleotides: TGTGCCAGCAGCTTGGAGGGACAGGGGGCCAGATCGGTCTCCTTAGCCAAAAACATTCATTACTTC. It yields the protein CASSLEGQGARSVSLAKNIHYF.

This clonotype was seen more than once but under ten times. The rearrangement uses TRBV20-1 and TRBJ2-7; the D gene is possibly TRBD1 (5 bases). V dropped 3 bases and J dropped 3 bases, with 12 bases sitting between them. Germline CDR1 is DFQATT and CDR2 is SNEGSKA (reference sequence). The CDR3 is 13 amino acids. The CDR3 sequence is CSARKTGYYEQYF. In DNA, the CDR3 is TGCAGTGCTAGGAAAACAGGATACTACGAGCAGTACTTC.

The V and J genes are TRBV20-1 and TRBJ2-7; 7 nucleotides agree with TRBD1. Germline CDR1 is DFQATT and CDR2 is SNEGSKA (reference sequence). The CDR3 is 14 residues long. V dropped 3 bases and J dropped 0; count of bases not matched to a gene: 5. CDR3 coding DNA: TGCAGTGCTAGTGGGACAGTGGGCTCCTACGAGCAGTACTTC. Translation: CSASGTVGSYEQYF.

The chain couples TRBV7-3 to TRBJ2-1; 11 bases align to TRBD1. CDR3 size: 20 residues. Germline values: CDR1 SGHTA, CDR2 FQGTGA. V shed 1 base and J 0 bases; nucleotides not matched to a gene: 11. CDR3 sequence: CASSLKGTGGSLSSYNEQFF. In nucleotides, the CDR3 is TGTGCCAGCAGCTTAAAGGGGACAGGGGGATCCCTCAGCTCCTACAATGAGCAGTTCTTC.

The sample holds one count of this clonotype. This sequence joins TRBV11-2 and TRBJ2-7; 10 nucleotides match TRBD2. The germline gives CDR1 SGHAT, CDR2 FQNNGV. V dropped 7 bases and J dropped 4; count of bases not matched to a gene: 13. This CDR3 is built from 16 residues. CDR3 sequence reads: CASTHRLAGGSYEQYF. The CDR3 coding sequence is TGTGCCAGCACCCACAGACTAGCGGGTGGGTCTTACGAGCAGTACTTC.

This clonotype was counted between two and nine times. The chain couples TRBV5-1 to TRBJ2-1; 8 bases map to TRBD2. Germline V gives CDR1 SGHRS, CDR2 YFSETQ. V shed 2 bases and J 3 bases; nucleotides not matched to a gene: 4. The CDR3 covers 15 residues. CDR3 DNA sequence: TGCGCCAGCAGCTTCGGGGGGGCGCACTACAATGAGCAGTTCTTC. Protein: CASSFGGAHYNEQFF.

The V gene is TRBV25-1, the J gene TRBJ2-5; 13 bases match TRBD2. V was pared by 5 bases and J by 4 bases, with 7 bases of the junction left unmatched. The CDR3 sequence is 16 residues long. Per germline, CDR1 MGHDK and CDR2 SYGVNS. Here the CDR3 DNA reads TGTGCCAGCAGTAAACCGGGACTAGCGGGGTCAGAGACCCAGTACTTC. Its protein product is CASSKPGLAGSETQYF.